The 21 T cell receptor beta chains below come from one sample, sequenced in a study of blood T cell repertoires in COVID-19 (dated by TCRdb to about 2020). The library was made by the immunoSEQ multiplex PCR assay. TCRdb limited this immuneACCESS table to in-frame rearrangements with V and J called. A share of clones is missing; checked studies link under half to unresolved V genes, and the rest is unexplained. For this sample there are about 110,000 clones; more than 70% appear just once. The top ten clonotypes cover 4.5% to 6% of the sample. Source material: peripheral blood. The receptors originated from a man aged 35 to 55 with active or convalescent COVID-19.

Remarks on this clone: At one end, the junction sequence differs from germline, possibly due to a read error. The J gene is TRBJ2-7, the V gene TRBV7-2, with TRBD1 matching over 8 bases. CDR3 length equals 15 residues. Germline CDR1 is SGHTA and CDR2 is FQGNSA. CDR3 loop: CASSVAGQGRNEQYF. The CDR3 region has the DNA TGTGCCAGCAGCGTAGCAGGACAGGGCAGGAACGAGCAGTACTTC.

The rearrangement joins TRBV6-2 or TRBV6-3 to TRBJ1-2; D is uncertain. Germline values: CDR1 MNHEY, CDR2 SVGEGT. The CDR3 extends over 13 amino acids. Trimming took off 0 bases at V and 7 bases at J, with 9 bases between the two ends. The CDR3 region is CASSYSRSRGYTF. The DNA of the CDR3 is TGTGCCAGCAGTTACTCTAGGAGCCGTGGCTACACCTTC.

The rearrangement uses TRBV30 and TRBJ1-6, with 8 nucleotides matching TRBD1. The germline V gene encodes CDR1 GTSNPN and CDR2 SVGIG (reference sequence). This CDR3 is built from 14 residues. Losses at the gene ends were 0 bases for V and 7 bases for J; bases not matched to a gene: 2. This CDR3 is CAWSVQGGNSPLHF. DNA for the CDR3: TGTGCCTGGAGTGTACAGGGGGGAAATTCACCCCTCCACTTT. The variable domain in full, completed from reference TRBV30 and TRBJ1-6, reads SQTIHQWPATLVQPVGSPLSLECTVEGTSNPNLYWYRQAAGRGLQLLFYSVGIGQISSEVPQNLSASRPQDRQFILSSKKLLLSDSGFYLCAWSVQGGNSPLHFGNGTRLTVT.

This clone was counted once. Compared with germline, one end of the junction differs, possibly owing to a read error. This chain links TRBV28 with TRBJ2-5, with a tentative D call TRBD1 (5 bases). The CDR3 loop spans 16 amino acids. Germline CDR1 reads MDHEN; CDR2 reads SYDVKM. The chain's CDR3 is CASSSDSQRTQGTQYF. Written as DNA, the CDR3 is TGTGCCAGCAGTAGCGACAGTCAGAGAACCCAAGGGACCCAGTACTTC.

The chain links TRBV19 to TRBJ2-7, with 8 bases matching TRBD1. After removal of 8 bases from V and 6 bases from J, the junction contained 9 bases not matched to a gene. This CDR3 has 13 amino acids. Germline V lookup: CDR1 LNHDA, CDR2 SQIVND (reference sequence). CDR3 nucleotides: TGTGCCAGTCGAGGACAGGGAAGCAGCGAGCAGTACTTC. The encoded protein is CASRGQGSSEQYF.

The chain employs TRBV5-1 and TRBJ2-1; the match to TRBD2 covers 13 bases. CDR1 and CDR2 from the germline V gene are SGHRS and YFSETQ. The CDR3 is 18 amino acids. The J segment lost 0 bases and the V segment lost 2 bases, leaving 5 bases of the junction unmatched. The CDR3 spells CASSFGLAGASSYNEQFF. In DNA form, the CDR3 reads TGCGCCAGCAGCTTCGGACTAGCGGGAGCAAGCTCCTACAATGAGCAGTTCTTC.

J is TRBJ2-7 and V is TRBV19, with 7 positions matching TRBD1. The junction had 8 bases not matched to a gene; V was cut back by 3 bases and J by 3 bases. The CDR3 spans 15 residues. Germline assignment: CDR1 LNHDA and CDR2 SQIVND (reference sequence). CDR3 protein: CASSIGQVNLYEQYF. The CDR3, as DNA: TGTGCCAGTAGTATCGGACAGGTCAACCTCTACGAGCAGTACTTC.

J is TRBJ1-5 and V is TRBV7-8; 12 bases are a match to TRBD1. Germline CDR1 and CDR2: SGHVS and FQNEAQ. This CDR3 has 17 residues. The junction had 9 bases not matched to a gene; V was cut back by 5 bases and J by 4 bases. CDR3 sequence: CASSLHGDRGQNQPQHF. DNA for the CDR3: TGTGCCAGCAGCCTCCACGGGGACAGGGGGCAGAATCAGCCCCAGCATTTT.

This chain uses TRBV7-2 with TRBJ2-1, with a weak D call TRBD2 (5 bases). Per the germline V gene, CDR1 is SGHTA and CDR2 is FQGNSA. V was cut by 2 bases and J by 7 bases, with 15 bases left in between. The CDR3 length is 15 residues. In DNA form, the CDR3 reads TGTGCCAGCAGCTTATTCCTAGCTCGAGAAAATGAGCAGTTCTTC. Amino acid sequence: CASSLFLARENEQFF.

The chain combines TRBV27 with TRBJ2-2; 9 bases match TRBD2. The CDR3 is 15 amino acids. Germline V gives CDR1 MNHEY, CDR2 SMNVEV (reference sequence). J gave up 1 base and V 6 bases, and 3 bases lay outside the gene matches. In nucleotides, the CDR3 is TGTGCCAGCAGACAACTAGCGGGGAACACCGGGGAGCTGTTTTTT. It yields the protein CASRQLAGNTGELFF.

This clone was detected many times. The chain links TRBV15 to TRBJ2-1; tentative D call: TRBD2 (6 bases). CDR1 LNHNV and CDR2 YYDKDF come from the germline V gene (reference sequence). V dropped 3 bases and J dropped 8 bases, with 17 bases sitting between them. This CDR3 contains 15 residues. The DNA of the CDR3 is TGTGCCACCAGCAGGGGACTGGGGAGTGAATATGAGCAGTTCTTC. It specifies CATSRGLGSEYEQFF.

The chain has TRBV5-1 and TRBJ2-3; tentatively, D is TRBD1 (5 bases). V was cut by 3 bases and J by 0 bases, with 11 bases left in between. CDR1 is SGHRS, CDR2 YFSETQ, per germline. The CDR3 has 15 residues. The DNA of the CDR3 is TGCGCCAGCAGCTCTGTGGGGCAAAGCACAGATACGCAGTATTTT. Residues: CASSSVGQSTDTQYF. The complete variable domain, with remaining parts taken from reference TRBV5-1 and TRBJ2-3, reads KAGVTQTPRYLIKTRGQQVTLSCSPISGHRSVSWYQQTPGQGLQFLFEYFSETQRNKGNFPGRFSGRQFSNSRSEMNVSTLELGDSALYLCASSSVGQSTDTQYFGPGTRLTVL.

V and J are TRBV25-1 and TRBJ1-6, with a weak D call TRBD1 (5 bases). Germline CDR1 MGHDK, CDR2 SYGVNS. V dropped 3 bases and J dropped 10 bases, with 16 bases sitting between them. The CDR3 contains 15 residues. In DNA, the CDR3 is TGTGCCAGCAGTGATCTAGGGACTTTAGGCTCACCCCTCCACTTT. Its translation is CASSDLGTLGSPLHF.

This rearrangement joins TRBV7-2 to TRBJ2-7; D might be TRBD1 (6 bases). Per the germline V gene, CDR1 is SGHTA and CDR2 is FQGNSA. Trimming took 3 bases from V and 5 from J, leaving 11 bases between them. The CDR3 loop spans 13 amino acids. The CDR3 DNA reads TGTGCCAGCAGCTTTAACAGGGAGAACGAGCAGTACTTC. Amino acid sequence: CASSFNRENEQYF.

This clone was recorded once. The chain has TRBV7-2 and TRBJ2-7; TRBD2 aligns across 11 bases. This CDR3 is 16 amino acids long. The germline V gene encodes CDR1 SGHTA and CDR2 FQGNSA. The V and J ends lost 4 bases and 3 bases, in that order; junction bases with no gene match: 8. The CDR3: CASSSGRLAGIYEQYF. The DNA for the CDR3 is TGTGCCAGCAGCTCCGGAAGACTAGCGGGAATCTACGAGCAGTACTTC.

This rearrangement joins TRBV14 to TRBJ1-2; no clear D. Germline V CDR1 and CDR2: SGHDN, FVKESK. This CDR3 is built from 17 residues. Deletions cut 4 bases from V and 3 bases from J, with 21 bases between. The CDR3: CASSPPGRMGADYGYTF. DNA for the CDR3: TGTGCCAGCAGCCCCCCAGGCCGTATGGGCGCTGACTATGGCTACACCTTC.

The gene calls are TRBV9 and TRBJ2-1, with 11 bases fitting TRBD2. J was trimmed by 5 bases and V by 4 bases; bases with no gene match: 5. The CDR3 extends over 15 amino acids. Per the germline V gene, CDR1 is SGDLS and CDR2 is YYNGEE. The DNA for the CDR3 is TGTGCCAGCAGCTCCTCGGGACTAGCGGACAATGAGCAGTTCTTC. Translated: CASSSSGLADNEQFF.

The CDR3 sequence is CASSSVERYEQYF. CDR3 bases: TGCGCCAGCAGCTCAGTAGAGAGGTACGAGCAGTACTTC. The chain employs TRBV5-1 and TRBJ2-7; D call uncertain. This CDR3 spans 13 amino acids. V lost 3 bases, J lost 4 bases, and 11 bases lay in between. The V gene's germline CDR1 is SGHRS and CDR2 YFSETQ. Complete variable domain (other parts from reference TRBV5-1 and TRBJ2-7): KAGVTQTPRYLIKTRGQQVTLSCSPISGHRSVSWYQQTPGQGLQFLFEYFSETQRNKGNFPGRFSGRQFSNSRSEMNVSTLELGDSALYLCASSSVERYEQYFGPGTRLTVT.

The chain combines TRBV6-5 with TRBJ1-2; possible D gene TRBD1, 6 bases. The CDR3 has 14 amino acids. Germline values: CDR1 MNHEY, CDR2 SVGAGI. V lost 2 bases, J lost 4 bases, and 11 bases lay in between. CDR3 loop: CASSYQTGPYGYTF. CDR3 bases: TGTGCCAGCAGTTACCAGACAGGACCCTATGGCTACACCTTC.

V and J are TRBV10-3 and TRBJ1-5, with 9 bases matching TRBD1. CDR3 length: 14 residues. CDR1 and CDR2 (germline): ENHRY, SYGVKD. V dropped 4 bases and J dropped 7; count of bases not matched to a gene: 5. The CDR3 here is CAISGPGQGQPQHF. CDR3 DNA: TGTGCCATCAGTGGGCCGGGACAGGGACAGCCCCAGCATTTT.

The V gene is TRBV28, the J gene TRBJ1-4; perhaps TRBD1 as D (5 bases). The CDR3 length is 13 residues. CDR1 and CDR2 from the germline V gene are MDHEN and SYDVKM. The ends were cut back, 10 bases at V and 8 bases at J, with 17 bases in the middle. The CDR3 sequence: CATLQGLDEKLFF. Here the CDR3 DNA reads TGTGCCACCCTCCAGGGATTGGACGAAAAACTGTTTTTT.